This TCR beta chain was observed in a study of molecular identifiers for immune sequencing clone quantification (dated by TCRdb to 2016 to 2019). Study-wide context: For a replicate experiment, RNA from around 20,000 or 100,000 naive CD8 T cells was divided into five aliquots, and four of the five aliquots were sequenced. This methods study benchmarked molecular-identifier clustering-based TCR repertoire sequencing (MIDCIRS) and TCR RNA copy counting, using CD8 T cells to do so.

Naive CD8 T cell libraries were made from roughly 20,000 to 1,000,000 sorted cells using 10%, 30% or 50% of purified RNA. On a BD FACSAria II, naive CD8 T cells were FACS-sorted as CD8+CD4-CCR7+CD45RA+ and collected into RLT Plus buffer. Detection sensitivity was tested by spiking Jurkat RNA equal to roughly 9 TCR copies' worth into samples containing 20,000-1,000,000 naive CD8 T cells. CD8 T cells were enriched with RosetteSep CD8+ T Cell Enrichment Cocktail and Ficoll-Paque, followed by ACK red cell lysis. The table lists this clonotype with many counts. There is no known antigen for this receptor. One base away there is no much larger clone; base qualities are not given. Taken from cysteine to phenylalanine, the CDR3 has 13 residues. Of all the DNA, just the CDR3 is kept, 39 bases in frame from base 1. The germline V gene supplies CDR1 SGHTA and CDR2 FQGNSA. V and J lose 5 bases and 6 bases, and a span of 14 bases separates them.

The library was prepared using PCR. TCRdb names NextSeq 500 as the instrument used. Preparation of bulk TCR libraries followed a previously described approach, with the TCR primers listed in Table S5. Purification of total RNA was performed with the Qiagen AllPrep DNA/RNA kit. Before any analysis, reads coming from multiple sequencing runs of the same library were combined into one pool. As for the original processing: Only reads with exact TCR constant sequence were kept, trimmed to 150 nt, and grouped by their 12-nt molecular barcodes. Reads inside each barcode group were sub-clustered using a 15% Levenshtein threshold, and a quality-weighted consensus sequence was constructed for each RNA molecule. Non-functional sequences were excluded, and lower-count sequences lying one edit away from another sequence were also excluded. Based on a fit of two negative binomial distributions, barcode sub-clusters having less than 20% of the maximum read count were discarded. TCRdb reprocessed the public reads (quality trimming at Q25 with fastp, clone calling with MiXCR) and kept in-frame beta chains. One record per CDR3 amino acid sequence lists the most common genes and DNA. In this record, the V and J calls reflect TCRdb's handling and not the investigators' own analysis. The sample has about 97,000 distinct CDR3 sequences on record, 20% to 30% of them singletons. The ten top clones hold about 0.94% of the sample.

The paper's findings and limits, for the study overall: When barcode sub-clustering was omitted, TCR diversity was inflated by chimeric consensus sequences, with chimeras reaching as high as 47%. The naive libraries included spiked-in Jurkat TCR RNA (10 copies' worth), and this RNA is not part of the donor repertoire. In CMV-specific effector cells, clones with more than 20 RNA copies accounted for over 99% of molecules, whereas in naive cells such clones accounted for under 1%. Spiked-in Jurkat TCR RNA equivalent to a single cell was reported to be detectable even among fewer than 1.2 million naive CD8 T cells. The sizes of highly expanded clones could end up underestimated when identical TCR molecules share a barcode. Modeling gave about three recovered TCR RNA copies per cell versus around 9.9 by digital PCR, implying roughly 28% capture efficiency.

The TCR was taken from a human donor in good health. Some libraries in this study had Jurkat cell RNA spiked in. Here the chain combines TRBV7-2 and TRBJ2-7; the D gene is perhaps TRBD2, on 6 matching bases. The specimen sequenced was naive CD8+ T cells from blood, with Jurkat cell RNA spiked in. The meaning of the sample's cell subset or site label: FACS-sorted CD8+CD4-CCR7+CD45RA+ naive T cells. CDR3 protein: CASSPYLGGEQYF. The sequenced DNA: TGTGCCAGCAGCCCCTACCTGGGGGGCGAGCAGTACTTC. Reference TRBV7-2 and TRBJ2-7 proteins supply the regions before and after the CDR3; the full variable domain is: GAGVSQSPSNKVTEKGKDVELRCDPISGHTALYWYRQSLGQGLEFLIYFQGNSAPDKSGLPSDRFSAERTGGSVSTLTIQRTQQEDSAVYLCASSPYLGGEQYFGPGTRLTVT.